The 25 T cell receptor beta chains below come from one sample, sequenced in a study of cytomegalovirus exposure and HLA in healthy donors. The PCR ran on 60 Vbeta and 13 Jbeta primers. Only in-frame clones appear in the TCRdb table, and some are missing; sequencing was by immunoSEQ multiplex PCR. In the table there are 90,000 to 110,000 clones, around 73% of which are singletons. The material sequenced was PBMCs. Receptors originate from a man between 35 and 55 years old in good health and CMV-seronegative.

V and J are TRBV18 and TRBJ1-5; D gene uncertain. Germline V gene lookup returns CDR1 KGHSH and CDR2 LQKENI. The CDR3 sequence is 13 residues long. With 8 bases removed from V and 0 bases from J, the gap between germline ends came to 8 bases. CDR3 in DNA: TGTGCCAGCGCCCTCTATAGCAATCAGCCCCAGCATTTT. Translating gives CASALYSNQPQHF. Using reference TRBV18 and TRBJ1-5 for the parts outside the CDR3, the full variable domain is NAGVMQNPRHLVRRRGQEARLRCSPMKGHSHVYWYRQLPEEGLKFMVYLQKENIIDESGMPKERFSAEFPKEGPSILRIQQVVRGDSAAYFCASALYSNQPQHFGDGTRLSIL.

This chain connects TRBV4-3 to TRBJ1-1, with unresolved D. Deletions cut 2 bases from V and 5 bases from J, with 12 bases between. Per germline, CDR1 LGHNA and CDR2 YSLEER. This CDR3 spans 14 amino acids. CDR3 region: CASSQSKAGTEAFF. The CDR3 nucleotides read TGCGCCAGCAGCCAAAGCAAGGCGGGAACTGAAGCTTTCTTT.

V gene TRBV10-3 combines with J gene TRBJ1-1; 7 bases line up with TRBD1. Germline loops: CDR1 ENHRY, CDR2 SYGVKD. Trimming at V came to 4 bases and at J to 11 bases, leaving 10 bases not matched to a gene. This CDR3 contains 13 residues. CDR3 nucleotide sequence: TGTGCCATCAGTGTTGACAGGGCTATTGACGCTTTCTTT. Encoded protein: CAISVDRAIDAFF.

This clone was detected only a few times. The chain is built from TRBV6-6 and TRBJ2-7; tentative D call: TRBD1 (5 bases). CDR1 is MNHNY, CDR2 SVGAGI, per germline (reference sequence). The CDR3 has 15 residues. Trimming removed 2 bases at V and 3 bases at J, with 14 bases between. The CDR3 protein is CASSYVSQGNYEQYF. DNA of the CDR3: TGTGCCAGCAGTTACGTTTCTCAGGGAAACTACGAGCAGTACTTC.

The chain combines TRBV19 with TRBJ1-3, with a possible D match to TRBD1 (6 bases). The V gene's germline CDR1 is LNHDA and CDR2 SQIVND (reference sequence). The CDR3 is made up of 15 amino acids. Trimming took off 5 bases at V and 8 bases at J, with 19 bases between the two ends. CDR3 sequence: CASSGGPRPADTIYF. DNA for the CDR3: TGTGCCAGTAGTGGGGGCCCGAGACCGGCGGACACCATATATTTT.

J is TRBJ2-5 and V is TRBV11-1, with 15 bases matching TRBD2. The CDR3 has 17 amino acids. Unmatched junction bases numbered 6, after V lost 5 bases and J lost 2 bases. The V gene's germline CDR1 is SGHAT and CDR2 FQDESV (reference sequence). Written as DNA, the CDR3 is TGTGCCAGCAGCCCCGGGACTAGCGGGGGGCCGCAAGAGACCCAGTACTTC. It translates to CASSPGTSGGPQETQYF.

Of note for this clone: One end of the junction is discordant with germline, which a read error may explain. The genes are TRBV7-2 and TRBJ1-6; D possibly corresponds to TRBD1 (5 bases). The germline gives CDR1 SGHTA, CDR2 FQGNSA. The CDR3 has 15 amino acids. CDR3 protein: CASNLVGVGNSPLHF. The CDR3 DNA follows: TGTGCCAGCAACTTAGTAGGGGTGGGTAATTCACCCCTCCACTTT.

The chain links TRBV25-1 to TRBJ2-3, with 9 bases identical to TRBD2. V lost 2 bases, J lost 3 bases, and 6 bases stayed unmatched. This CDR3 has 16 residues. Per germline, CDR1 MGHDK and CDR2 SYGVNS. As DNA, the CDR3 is TGTGCCAGCAGTGAAGAGCGGGGGGCGGGTACAGATACGCAGTATTTT. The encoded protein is CASSEERGAGTDTQYF.

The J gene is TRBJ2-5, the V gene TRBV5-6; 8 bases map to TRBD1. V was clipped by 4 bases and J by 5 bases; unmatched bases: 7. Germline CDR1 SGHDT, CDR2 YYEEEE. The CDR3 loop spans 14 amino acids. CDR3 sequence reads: CASSPPGGQETQYF. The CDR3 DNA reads TGTGCCAGCAGCCCACCAGGGGGCCAGGAGACCCAGTACTTC.

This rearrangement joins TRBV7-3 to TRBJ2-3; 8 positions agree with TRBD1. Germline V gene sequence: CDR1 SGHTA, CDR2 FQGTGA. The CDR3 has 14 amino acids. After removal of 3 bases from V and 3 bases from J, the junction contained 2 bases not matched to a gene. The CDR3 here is CASSLGTGTDTQYF. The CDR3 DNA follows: TGTGCCAGCAGCTTGGGGACAGGAACAGATACGCAGTATTTT. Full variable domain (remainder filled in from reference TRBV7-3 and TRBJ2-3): GAGVSQTPSNKVTEKGKYVELRCDPISGHTALYWYRQSLGQGPEFLIYFQGTGAADDSGLPNDRFFAVRPEGSVSTLKIQRTERGDSAVYLCASSLGTGTDTQYFGPGTRLTVL.

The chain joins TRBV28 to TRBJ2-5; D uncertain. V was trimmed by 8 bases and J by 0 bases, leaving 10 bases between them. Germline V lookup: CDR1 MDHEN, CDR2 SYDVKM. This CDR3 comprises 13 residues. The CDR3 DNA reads TGTGCCAGCGAAAACAATGACCAAGAGACCCAGTACTTC. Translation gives CASENNDQETQYF.

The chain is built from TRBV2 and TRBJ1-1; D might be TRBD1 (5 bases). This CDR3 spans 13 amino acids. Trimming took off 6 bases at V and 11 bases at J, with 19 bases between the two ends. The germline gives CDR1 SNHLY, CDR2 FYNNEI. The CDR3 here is CASSELSTGLAFF. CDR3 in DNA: TGTGCCAGCAGCGAGCTTAGTACGGGACTGGCTTTCTTT. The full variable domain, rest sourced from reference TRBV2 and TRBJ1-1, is EPEVTQTPSHQVTQMGQEVILRCVPISNHLYFYWYRQILGQKVEFLVSFYNNEISEKSEIFDDQFSVERPDGSNFTLKIRSTKLEDSAMYFCASSELSTGLAFFGQGTRLTVV.

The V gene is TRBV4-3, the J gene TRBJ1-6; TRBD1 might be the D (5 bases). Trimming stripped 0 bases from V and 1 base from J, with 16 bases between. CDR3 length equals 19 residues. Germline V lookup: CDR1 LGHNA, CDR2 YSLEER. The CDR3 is CASSQDPVQGGSYNSPLHF. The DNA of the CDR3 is TGCGCCAGCAGCCAAGATCCCGTCCAGGGTGGGTCCTATAATTCACCCCTCCACTTT.

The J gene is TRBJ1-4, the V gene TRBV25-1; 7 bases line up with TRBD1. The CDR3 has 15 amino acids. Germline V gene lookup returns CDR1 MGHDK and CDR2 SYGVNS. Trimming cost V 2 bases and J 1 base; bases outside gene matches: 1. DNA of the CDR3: TGTGCCAGCAGTGAAAACAGGGGAACTAATGAAAAACTGTTTTTT. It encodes CASSENRGTNEKLFF. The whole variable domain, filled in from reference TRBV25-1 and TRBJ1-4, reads EADIYQTPRYLVIGTGKKITLECSQTMGHDKMYWYQQDPGMELHLIHYSYGVNSTEKGDLSSESTVSRIRTEHFPLTLESARPSHTSQYLCASSENRGTNEKLFFGSGTQLSVL.

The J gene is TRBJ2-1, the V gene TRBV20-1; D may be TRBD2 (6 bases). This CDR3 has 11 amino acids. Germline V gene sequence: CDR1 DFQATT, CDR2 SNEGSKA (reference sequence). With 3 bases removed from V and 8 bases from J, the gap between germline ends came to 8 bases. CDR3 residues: CSASGGDEQFF. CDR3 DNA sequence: TGCAGTGCTAGCGGGGGAGATGAGCAGTTCTTC.

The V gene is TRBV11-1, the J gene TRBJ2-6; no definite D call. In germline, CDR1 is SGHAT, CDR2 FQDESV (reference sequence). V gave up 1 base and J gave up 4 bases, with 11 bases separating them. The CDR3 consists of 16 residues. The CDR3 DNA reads TGTGCCAGCAGCTTAGGACAACTTTCCGGGGCCAACGTCCTGACTTTC. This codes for CASSLGQLSGANVLTF.

This chain's CDR3 is CASSLEGAGREKLFF. The CDR3 DNA is TGCGCCAGCAGCTTGGAGGGGGCAGGGCGTGAAAAACTGTTTTTT. The gene calls are TRBV5-1 and TRBJ1-4; 7 positions agree with TRBD1. The V segment lost 0 bases and the J segment 7 bases; nucleotides outside the gene matches: 6. From germline, CDR1 is SGHRS and CDR2 YFSETQ. The CDR3 has 15 residues.

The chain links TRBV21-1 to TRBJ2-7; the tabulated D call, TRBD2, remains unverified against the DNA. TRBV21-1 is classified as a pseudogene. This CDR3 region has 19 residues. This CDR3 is CASSKNGGLRGGTDDEQYF. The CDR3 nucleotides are TGTGCCAGCAGCAAAAATGGAGGCCTTAGGGGGGGAACTGACGACGAGCAGTACTTC.

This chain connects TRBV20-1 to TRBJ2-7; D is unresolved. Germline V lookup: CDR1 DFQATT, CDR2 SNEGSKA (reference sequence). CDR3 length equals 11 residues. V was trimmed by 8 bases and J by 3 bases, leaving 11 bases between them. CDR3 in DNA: TGCAGTTCTCGCGGCGTCTACGAGCAGTACTTC. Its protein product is CSSRGVYEQYF.

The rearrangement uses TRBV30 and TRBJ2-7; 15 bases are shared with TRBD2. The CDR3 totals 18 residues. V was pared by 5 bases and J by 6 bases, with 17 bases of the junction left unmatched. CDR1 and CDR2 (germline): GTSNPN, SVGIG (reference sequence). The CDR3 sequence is CAWRRPGTSGGHLSEQYF. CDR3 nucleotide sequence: TGTGCCTGGCGTAGACCCGGGACTAGCGGGGGGCACCTCTCCGAGCAGTACTTC.

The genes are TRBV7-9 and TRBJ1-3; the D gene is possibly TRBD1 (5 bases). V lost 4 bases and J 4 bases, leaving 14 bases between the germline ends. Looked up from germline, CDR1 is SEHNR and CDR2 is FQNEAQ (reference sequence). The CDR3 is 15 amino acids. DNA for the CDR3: TGTGCCAGCAGCTGGAGCCAGGGTGACGGAAACACCATATATTTT. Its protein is CASSWSQGDGNTIYF.

CDR3 bases: TGTGCCAGTAGCCCCGGGGGGGAGGCTGAAGCTTTCTTT. Protein product: CASSPGGEAEAFF. V and J are TRBV19 and TRBJ1-1; D perhaps matches TRBD1 (5 bases). The germline CDR1 and CDR2 sequences are LNHDA and SQIVND (reference sequence). This CDR3 spans 13 amino acids. V was cut by 6 bases and J by 6 bases, with 14 bases left in between.

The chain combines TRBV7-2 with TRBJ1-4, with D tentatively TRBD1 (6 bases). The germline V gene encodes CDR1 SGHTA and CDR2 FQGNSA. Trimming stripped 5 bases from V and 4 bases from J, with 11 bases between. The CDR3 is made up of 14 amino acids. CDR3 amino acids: CASSIDRINEKLFF. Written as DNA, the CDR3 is TGTGCCAGCAGCATTGACAGGATTAATGAAAAACTGTTTTTT.

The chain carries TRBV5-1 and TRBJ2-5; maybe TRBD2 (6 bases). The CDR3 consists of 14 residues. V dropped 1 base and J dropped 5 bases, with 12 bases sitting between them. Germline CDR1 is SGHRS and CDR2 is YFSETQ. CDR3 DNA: TGCGCCAGCAGCTTGCGGGGAGGTGTCGAGACCCAGTACTTC. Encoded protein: CASSLRGGVETQYF.

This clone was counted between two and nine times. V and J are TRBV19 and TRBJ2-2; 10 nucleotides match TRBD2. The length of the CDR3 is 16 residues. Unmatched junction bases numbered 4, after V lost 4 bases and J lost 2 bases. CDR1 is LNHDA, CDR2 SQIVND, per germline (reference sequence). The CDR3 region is CASSSLAGVNTGELFF. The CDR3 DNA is TGTGCCAGTAGTAGTCTAGCGGGGGTTAACACCGGGGAGCTGTTTTTT.